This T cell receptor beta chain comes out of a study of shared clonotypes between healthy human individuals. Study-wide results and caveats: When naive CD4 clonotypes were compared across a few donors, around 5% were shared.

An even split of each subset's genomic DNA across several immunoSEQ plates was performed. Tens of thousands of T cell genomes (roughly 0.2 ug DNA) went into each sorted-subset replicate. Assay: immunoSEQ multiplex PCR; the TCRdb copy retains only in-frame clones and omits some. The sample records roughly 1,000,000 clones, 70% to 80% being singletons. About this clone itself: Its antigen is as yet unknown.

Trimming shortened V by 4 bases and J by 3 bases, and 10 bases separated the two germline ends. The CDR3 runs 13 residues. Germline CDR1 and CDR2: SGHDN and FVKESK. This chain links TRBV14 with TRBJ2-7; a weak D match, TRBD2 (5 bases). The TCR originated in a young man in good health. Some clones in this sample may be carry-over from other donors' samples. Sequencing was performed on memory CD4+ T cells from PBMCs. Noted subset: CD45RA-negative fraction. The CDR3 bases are TGTGCCAGCAGCCCGTTCGGGGTCTACGAGCAGTACTTC. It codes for CASSPFGVYEQYF.